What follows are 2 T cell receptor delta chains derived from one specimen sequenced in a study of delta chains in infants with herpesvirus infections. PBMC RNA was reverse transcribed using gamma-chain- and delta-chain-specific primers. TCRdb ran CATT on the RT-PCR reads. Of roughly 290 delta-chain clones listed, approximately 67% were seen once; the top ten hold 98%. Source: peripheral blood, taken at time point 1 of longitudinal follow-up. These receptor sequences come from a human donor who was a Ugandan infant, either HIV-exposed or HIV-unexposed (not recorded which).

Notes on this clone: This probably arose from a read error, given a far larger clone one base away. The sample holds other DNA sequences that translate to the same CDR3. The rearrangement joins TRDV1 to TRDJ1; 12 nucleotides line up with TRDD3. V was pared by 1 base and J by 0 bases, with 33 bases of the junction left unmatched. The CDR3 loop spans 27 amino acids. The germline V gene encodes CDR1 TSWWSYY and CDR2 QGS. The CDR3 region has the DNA TGTGCTCTTGGGGAACGGGTGAACTGGCGTGGGCCTACCTCTTTCTGGGGGATACGGAAGTACACCGATAAACTCATCTTT. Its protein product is CALGERVNWRGPTSFWGIRKYTDKLIF.

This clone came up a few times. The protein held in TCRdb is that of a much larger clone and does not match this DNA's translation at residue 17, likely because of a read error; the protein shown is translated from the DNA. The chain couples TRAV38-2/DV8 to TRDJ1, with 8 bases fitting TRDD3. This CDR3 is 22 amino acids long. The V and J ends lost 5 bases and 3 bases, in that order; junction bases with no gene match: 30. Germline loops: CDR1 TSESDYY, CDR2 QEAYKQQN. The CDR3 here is CAYRRRPKVLSYWGVNADKLIF. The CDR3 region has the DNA TGTGCTTATAGAAGGCGTCCTAAGGTTTTATCGTACTGGGGGGTTAACGCCGATAAACTCATCTTT.